Listed below are T cell receptor beta chains from one sample, sequenced in a study of cytomegalovirus exposure and HLA in healthy donors. Data came from immunoSEQ multiplex PCR; TCRdb stores just in-frame clones and leaves some out. The sample carries 150,000 or so clones, approximately 70% recorded once. The source material was PBMCs. The receptors stem from a human donor in good health. CDR3s include the opening cysteine and the closing phenylalanine or tryptophan. D genes are given only for firm matches. Clone size appears in some rows only: once, few, many, or a class for an expanded clone.

TRBJ2-5 NA TRBV25-1 NA 14 CASSDRGVQETQYF TGTGCCAGCAGTGACAGGGGGGTCCAAGAGACCCAGTACTTC
TRBJ2-7 NA TRBV18 TRBD1 15 CASSLSGQDSYEQYF TGTGCCAGCTCACTCTCGGGACAGGACTCCTACGAGCAGTACTTC
TRBJ2-7 few TRBV28 TRBD2 14 CASSPAGVSYEQYF TGTGCCAGCAGTCCAGCGGGAGTCTCCTACGAGCAGTACTTC
TRBJ2-7 NA TRBV19 NA 14 CASSIGRLNYEQYF TGTGCCAGTAGTATAGGCAGGCTAAACTACGAGCAGTACTTC
TRBJ1-1 NA TRBV7-8 TRBD1 14 CASSRGTANTEAFF TGTGCCAGCAGCCGTGGGACAGCCAACACTGAAGCTTTCTTT
TRBJ2-7 few TRBV11-2 TRBD2 19 CASSLDLRTSGGRSYEQYF TGTGCCAGCAGCTTAGATCTCAGGACTAGCGGGGGAAGGTCCTACGAGCAGTACTTC
TRBJ2-7 NA TRBV7-2 NA 19 CASSLSWKQVPLPFYEQYF TGTGCCAGCAGCTTATCATGGAAACAGGTACCACTACCATTCTACGAGCAGTACTTC
TRBJ2-7 NA TRBV19 NA 15 CASSTGTSLPYEQYF TGTGCCAGTAGTACGGGGACATCCCTGCCCTACGAGCAGTACTTC
TRBJ2-1 few TRBV19 NA 16 CASSITLGGVDNEQFF TGTGCCAGTAGTATCACTCTAGGGGGGGTCGACAATGAGCAGTTCTTC
TRBJ1-5 NA TRBV4-2 NA 14 CASSQQSGIQPQHF TGTGCCAGCAGCCAACAATCAGGGATCCAGCCCCAGCATTTT
TRBJ1-2 NA TRBV5-1 TRBD1 14 CASSPNRDRVGYTF TGCGCCAGCAGCCCGAACCGGGACAGGGTGGGCTACACCTTC
TRBJ2-6 NA TRBV5-4 NA 16 CASSVGRGAGANVLTF TGTGCCAGCAGCGTAGGCAGGGGGGCTGGGGCCAACGTCCTGACTTTC
TRBJ1-1 NA TRBV5-4 NA 14 CASSSRRGNTEAFF TGTGCCAGCAGCTCCAGACGGGGGAACACTGAAGCTTTCTTT
TRBJ1-1 NA TRBV6-6 NA 13 CASSYSPDTEAFF TGTGCCAGCAGTTACTCTCCGGACACTGAAGCTTTCTTT
TRBJ2-2 NA TRBV20-1 NA 11 CSASDTGELFF TGCAGTGCGAGTGACACCGGGGAGCTGTTTTTT
TRBJ2-7 once TRBV1 NA 14 CTSSQAQGSYEQYF TGCACCAGCAGCCAAGCCCAGGGCTCCTACGAGCAGTACTTC
TRBJ2-2 few TRBV6-4 NA 13 CASSVEGSGELFF TGTGCCAGCAGTGTAGAGGGTTCCGGGGAGCTGTTTTTT
TRBJ2-3 once TRBV30 NA 9 CAWGAPRYF TGTGCCTGGGGGGCCCCTCGGTATTTT
TRBJ1-2 NA TRBV7-9 NA 15 CASSQSAVRGYGYTF TGTGCCAGCAGCCAATCCGCCGTTAGGGGCTATGGCTACACCTTC
TRBJ1-5 NA TRBV5-8 NA 13 CASNLDGFQPQHF TGTGCCAGCAACCTTGACGGGTTTCAGCCCCAGCATTTT
TRBJ2-1 few TRBV7-2 NA 14 CASSLAGQYNEQFF TGTGCCAGCAGCTTAGCCGGACAGTACAATGAGCAGTTCTTC
TRBJ1-6 NA TRBV5-1 NA 17 CASSLGQLSSYNSPLHF TGCGCCAGCAGCTTGGGACAGCTGAGCTCCTATAATTCACCCCTCCACTTT
TRBJ2-3 few TRBV25-1 NA 15 CASSDKTDTSDTQYF TGTGCCAGCAGTGATAAGACAGACACTTCAGATACGCAGTATTTT
TRBJ2-7 few TRBV11-3 TRBD2 12 CASSLGAGEQYF TGTGCCAGCAGCTTAGGAGCGGGGGAGCAGTACTTC
TRBJ1-2 few TRBV6-1 NA 15 CASRFQGFSTDGYTF TGTGCCAGCAGGTTTCAGGGGTTCTCGACGGATGGCTACACCTTC
TRBJ1-1 NA TRBV7-6 NA 14 CASSLRSTVKEAFF TGTGCCAGCAGCTTAAGAAGCACGGTCAAGGAAGCTTTCTTT
TRBJ1-3 NA TRBV4-1 TRBD1 20 CASSQDSGTGGPLSGNTIYF TGCGCCAGCAGCCAAGATAGTGGGACAGGGGGCCCACTCTCTGGAAACACCATATATTTT
TRBJ2-3 NA TRBV6-1 TRBD1 16 CASSEIDRGGQDTQYF TGTGCCAGCAGTGAAATAGACAGGGGTGGCCAAGATACGCAGTATTTT
TRBJ2-3 NA TRBV5-6 NA 15 CASSLDRTGIDTQYF TGTGCCAGCAGCTTGGACCGCACAGGGATAGATACGCAGTATTTT
TRBJ2-1 NA TRBV4-3 NA 15 CASSHTLSPEPGIFF TGCGCCAGCAGCCATACGCTATCCCCAGAACCGGGGATTTTCTTC
TRBJ1-1 NA TRBV9 NA 14 CASSADRSNTEAFF TGTGCCAGCAGCGCCGACAGGAGTAACACTGAAGCTTTCTTT
TRBJ1-1 NA TRBV10-1 NA 13 CASSIPGATEAFF TGCGCCAGCAGTATTCCGGGAGCCACTGAAGCTTTCTTT
TRBJ2-7 NA TRBV18 NA 15 CASSPPSDRSYEQYF TGTGCCAGCTCACCACCATCAGACAGGTCCTACGAGCAGTACTTC
TRBJ2-7 NA TRBV4-1 TRBD2 12 CASSGTSDEQYF TGCGCCAGCAGCGGGACTAGCGACGAGCAGTACTTC
TRBJ1-2 NA TRBV6-1 TRBD1 15 CASSEVGQGARGYTF TGTGCCAGCAGTGAAGTGGGACAGGGGGCGCGTGGCTACACCTTC
TRBJ2-7 NA TRBV20-1 NA 11 CSAPSSYEQYF TGCAGTGCGCCTAGTTCCTACGAGCAGTACTTC